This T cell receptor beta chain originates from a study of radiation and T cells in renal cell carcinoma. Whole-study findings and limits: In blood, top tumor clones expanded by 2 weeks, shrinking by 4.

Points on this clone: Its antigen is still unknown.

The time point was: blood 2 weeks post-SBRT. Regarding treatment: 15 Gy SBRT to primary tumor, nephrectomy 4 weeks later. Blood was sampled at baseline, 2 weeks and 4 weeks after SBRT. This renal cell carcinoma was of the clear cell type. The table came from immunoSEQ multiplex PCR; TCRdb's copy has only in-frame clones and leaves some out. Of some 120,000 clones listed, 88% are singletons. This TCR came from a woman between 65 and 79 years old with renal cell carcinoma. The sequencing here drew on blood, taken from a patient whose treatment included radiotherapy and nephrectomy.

The CDR3 reads CASVSGAEGTEAFF. Here the CDR3 DNA reads TGTGCCAGCGTTTCCGGGGCCGAGGGCACTGAAGCTTTCTTT. This chain uses TRBV7-9 with TRBJ1-1, with D possibly TRBD1 on 5 matching bases. V dropped 8 bases and J dropped 4 bases, with 17 bases sitting between them. This CDR3 is 14 amino acids long. The germline V gene has CDR1 SEHNR and CDR2 FQNEAQ (reference sequence).